One sample yielded the 20 T cell receptor beta chains listed below, sequenced in a study of shared T cell receptors in the human thymus. Clones were sequenced by immunoSEQ multiplex PCR, and TCRdb holds only the in-frame ones, with some missing. This table holds more than 550,000 clones, 75% to 90% found once. The sample was also linked to a second study, of human thymus T cells.

The source material was thymocytes. Source of these receptors: a girl under three years old with a congenital heart defect.

CDR3 bases: TGTGCCAGTAGTATAAACCAGGAAATTAGGCCCGCAAACTATGGCTACACCTTC. Translating it yields CASSINQEIRPANYGYTF. The chain uses TRBV19 and TRBJ1-2; D is undetermined. Trimming left V 2 bases short and J 2 bases short, with 21 bases between. This CDR3 has 18 amino acids. Looked up from germline, CDR1 is LNHDA and CDR2 is SQIVND (reference sequence).

This chain links TRBV29-1 with TRBJ2-1, with 8 bases fitting TRBD2. The CDR3 extends over 16 amino acids. Trimming took 4 bases from V and 3 from J; bases not matched to a gene: 11. Looked up from germline, CDR1 is SQVTM and CDR2 is ANQGSEA. CDR3 in DNA: TGCAGCGTTGCAGCGGGGGCCTTCGATCTCTACAATGAGCAGTTCTTC. Translated, it gives CSVAAGAFDLYNEQFF.

The rearrangement links TRBV6-1 to TRBJ1-2, with D possibly being TRBD1 (6 bases). This CDR3 is built from 16 residues. Between the trimmed V and J ends, which lost 0 bases and 4 bases, there was a span of 15 bases. CDR1 is MNHNS, CDR2 SASEGT, per germline. CDR3 sequence (DNA): TGTGCCAGCAGTGAAGCGGGCCCAGGGGCTGGCTATGGCTACACCTTC. The encoded protein is CASSEAGPGAGYGYTF.

The chain is built from TRBV29-1 and TRBJ1-1; TRBD1 is a possible D gene (6 bases). There are 14 residues in the CDR3. Germline V gives CDR1 SQVTM, CDR2 ANQGSEA. Trimming cost V 4 bases and J 1 base, with 13 bases left between them. CDR3 bases: TGCAGCGTTGGAGGGGGACCCCGGAACACTGAAGCTTTCTTT. It is translated as CSVGGGPRNTEAFF.

V usage is TRBV7-9 and J usage is TRBJ2-5, with TRBD1 as a possible D gene (6 bases). The CDR3 length is 16 residues. Germline loops: CDR1 SEHNR, CDR2 FQNEAQ (reference sequence). The V end lost 2 bases, the J end lost 1 base, and 14 bases lay between the germline ends. For the CDR3, the DNA is TGTGCCAGCAGCTTAAAGCGCGGACAGATCCAAGAGACCCAGTACTTC. It codes for CASSLKRGQIQETQYF.

The V call is TRBV6-1, the J call TRBJ1-4, with D possibly matching TRBD1 (6 bases). Looked up from germline, CDR1 is MNHNS and CDR2 is SASEGT. V shed 1 base and J shed 0 bases, with 12 bases lying between them. The CDR3 totals 17 residues. CDR3 nucleotide sequence: TGTGCCAGCAGTGAAGGGATAGGACAGTCAACTAATGAAAAACTGTTTTTT. Residues: CASSEGIGQSTNEKLFF.

The genes are TRBV7-2 and TRBJ2-2; a possible D gene is TRBD2 (5 bases). In germline, CDR1 is SGHTA, CDR2 FQGNSA. Deletions cut 3 bases from V and 6 bases from J, with 17 bases between. The CDR3 contains 16 residues. CDR3 residues: CASSLEDPLVAGELFF. The CDR3 coding sequence is TGTGCCAGCAGCTTGGAGGACCCTCTCGTCGCCGGGGAGCTGTTTTTT.

The chain recombines TRBV6-5 with TRBJ1-6; 7 bases fit TRBD1. The CDR3 sequence is 13 residues long. Looked up from germline, CDR1 is MNHEY and CDR2 is SVGAGI. V shed 5 bases, J shed 7 bases, and the junction held 2 bases outside the gene matches. The CDR3 region is CASSQGENSPLHF. In nucleotides, the CDR3 is TGTGCCAGCAGTCAGGGGGAGAATTCACCCCTCCACTTT.

V gene TRBV28 combines with J gene TRBJ2-7; 9 positions agree with TRBD1. Germline V lookup: CDR1 MDHEN, CDR2 SYDVKM. V shed 6 bases, J shed 5 bases, and the junction held 11 bases outside the gene matches. The CDR3 length is 15 residues. The CDR3 here is CASRRLRQGVHEQYF. CDR3 nucleotide sequence: TGTGCCAGCAGGCGCCTTCGACAGGGGGTGCACGAGCAGTACTTC.

The chain joins TRBV7-3 to TRBJ2-6; the D gene is possibly TRBD2 (5 bases). Trimming shortened V by 3 bases and J by 2 bases, and 11 bases separated the two germline ends. The CDR3 extends over 16 amino acids. Germline values: CDR1 SGHTA, CDR2 FQGTGA. The CDR3, as DNA: TGTGCCAGCAGCTTCGAGGGAGTAGCTGGGGCCAACGTCCTGACTTTC. Translating it yields CASSFEGVAGANVLTF.

For the CDR3, the DNA is TGTGCCAGCAGTTTGTCTTTTCTTGATGGCTACACCTTC. It specifies CASSLSFLDGYTF. V is TRBV28 and J is TRBJ1-2; unclear D gene. The CDR3 is 13 amino acids. Deletions cut 3 bases from V and 6 bases from J, with 11 bases between. The germline V gene has CDR1 MDHEN and CDR2 SYDVKM.

The chain couples TRBV9 to TRBJ2-5, with 9 bases identical to TRBD1. Germline CDR1 reads SGDLS; CDR2 reads YYNGEE. With 4 bases clipped from V and 5 bases from J, the junction kept 12 bases outside the gene matches. This CDR3 region has 16 residues. CDR3 coding DNA: TGTGCCAGCAGCCCGGCCCCGGGACAGGGAAGGGAGACCCAGTACTTC. Translated, it gives CASSPAPGQGRETQYF.

The CDR3 protein is CASSLASKPSGANVLTF. The CDR3 coding sequence is TGTGCCAGCAGCTTAGCTTCCAAGCCCTCTGGGGCCAACGTCCTGACTTTC. The chain is built from TRBV7-6 and TRBJ2-6; D is uncertain. The CDR3 covers 17 residues. The V and J ends lost 0 bases and 0 bases respectively, with 9 bases between them. CDR1 and CDR2 (germline): SGHVS, FNYEAQ.

The chain employs TRBV27 and TRBJ2-1, with D unresolved. CDR1 and CDR2 from the germline V gene are MNHEY and SMNVEV (reference sequence). Between the trimmed V and J ends, which lost 3 bases and 0 bases, there was a span of 6 bases. The CDR3 sequence is 14 residues long. The DNA for the CDR3 is TGTGCCAGCAGTTTCCTGAGCTCCTACAATGAGCAGTTCTTC. It specifies CASSFLSSYNEQFF.

This chain uses TRBV9 with TRBJ1-2; the match to TRBD1 covers 8 bases. After removal of 0 bases from V and 2 bases from J, the junction contained 9 bases not matched to a gene. The CDR3 is 17 amino acids. Germline V gene data show CDR1 as SGDLS and CDR2 as YYNGEE. The CDR3 region has the DNA TGTGCCAGCAGCGTAGCGCCAGGGGGCCCCCCCAACTATGGCTACACCTTC. Translation gives CASSVAPGGPPNYGYTF.

This sequence joins TRBV6-1 and TRBJ2-2, with TRBD2 identical over 9 bases. The V gene's germline CDR1 is MNHNS and CDR2 SASEGT. V lost 4 bases and J lost 0; bases outside the gene matches: 9. This CDR3 has 18 residues. CDR3 amino acids: CASSGGFGGGANTGELFF. The CDR3 nucleotides read TGTGCCAGCAGTGGGGGATTTGGCGGGGGGGCGAACACCGGGGAGCTGTTTTTT.

J is TRBJ2-2 and V is TRBV11-2; D unclear. Germline V CDR1 and CDR2: SGHAT, FQNNGV. V was pared by 1 base and J by 6 bases, with 12 bases between. This CDR3 is 15 amino acids long. The CDR3 sequence: CASSLGVSGSGELFF. The CDR3 DNA sequence: TGTGCCAGCAGCTTAGGCGTAAGTGGTTCCGGGGAGCTGTTTTTT.

A few counts support this clone. This chain links TRBV4-2 with TRBJ1-5; a weak D match, TRBD1 (6 bases). Germline lookup yields CDR1 LGHNA and CDR2 YNFKEQ. This CDR3 contains 19 residues. Deletions cut 1 base from V and 1 base from J, with 20 bases between. CDR3 residues: CASSQAGVSLPSSNQPQHF. DNA for the CDR3: TGTGCCAGCAGCCAAGCAGGGGTGTCGCTCCCGTCGAGCAATCAGCCCCAGCATTTT.

The V and J genes are TRBV7-8 and TRBJ1-1, with 7 bases fitting TRBD1. The CDR3 totals 20 residues. CDR1 and CDR2 from the germline V gene are SGHVS and FQNEAQ. V dropped 5 bases and J dropped 1; count of bases not matched to a gene: 22. In DNA, the CDR3 is TGTGCCAGCAGCCCCTTGCTGGGGGGACCAGGGGGTCGGGCGAACACTGAAGCTTTCTTT. Translating gives CASSPLLGGPGGRANTEAFF.

This chain connects TRBV5-1 to TRBJ2-2; TRBD2 matches 15 bases. The J segment lost 0 bases and the V segment lost 4 bases, leaving 13 bases of the junction unmatched. CDR1 is SGHRS, CDR2 YFSETQ, per germline. CDR3 length: 21 residues. The chain's CDR3 is CASSARTSGGESFANTGELFF. The DNA of the CDR3 is TGCGCCAGCAGCGCACGGACTAGCGGGGGGGAATCTTTCGCGAACACCGGGGAGCTGTTTTTT.